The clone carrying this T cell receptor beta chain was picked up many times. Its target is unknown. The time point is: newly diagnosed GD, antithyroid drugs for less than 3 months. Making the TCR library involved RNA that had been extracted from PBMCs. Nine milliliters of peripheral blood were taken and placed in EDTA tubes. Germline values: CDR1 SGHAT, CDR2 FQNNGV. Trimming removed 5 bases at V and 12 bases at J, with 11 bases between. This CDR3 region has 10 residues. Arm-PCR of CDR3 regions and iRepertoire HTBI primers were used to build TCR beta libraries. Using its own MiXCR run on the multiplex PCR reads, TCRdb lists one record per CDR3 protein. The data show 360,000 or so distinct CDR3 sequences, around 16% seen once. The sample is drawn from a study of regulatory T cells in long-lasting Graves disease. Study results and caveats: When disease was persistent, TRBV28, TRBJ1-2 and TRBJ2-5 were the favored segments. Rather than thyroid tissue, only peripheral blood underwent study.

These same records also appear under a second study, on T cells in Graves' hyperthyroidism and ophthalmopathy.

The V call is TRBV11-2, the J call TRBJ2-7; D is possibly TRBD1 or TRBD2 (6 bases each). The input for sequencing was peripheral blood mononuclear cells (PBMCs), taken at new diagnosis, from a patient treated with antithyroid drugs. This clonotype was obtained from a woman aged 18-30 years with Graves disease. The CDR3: CASSQGGPYF. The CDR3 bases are TGTGCCAGCAGCCAAGGGGGGCCGTACTTC.